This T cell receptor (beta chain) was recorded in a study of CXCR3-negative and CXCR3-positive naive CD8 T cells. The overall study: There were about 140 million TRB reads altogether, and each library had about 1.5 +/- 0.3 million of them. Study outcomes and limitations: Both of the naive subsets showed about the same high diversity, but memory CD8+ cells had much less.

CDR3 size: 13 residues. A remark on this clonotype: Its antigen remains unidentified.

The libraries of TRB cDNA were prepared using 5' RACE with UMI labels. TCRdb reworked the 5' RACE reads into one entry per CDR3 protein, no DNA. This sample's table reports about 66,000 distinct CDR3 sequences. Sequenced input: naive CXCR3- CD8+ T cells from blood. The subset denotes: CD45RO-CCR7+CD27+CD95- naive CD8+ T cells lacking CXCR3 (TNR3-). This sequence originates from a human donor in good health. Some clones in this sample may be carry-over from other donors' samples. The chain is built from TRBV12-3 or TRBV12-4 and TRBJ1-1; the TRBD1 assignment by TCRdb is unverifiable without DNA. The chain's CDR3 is CASSSTGNTEAFF.